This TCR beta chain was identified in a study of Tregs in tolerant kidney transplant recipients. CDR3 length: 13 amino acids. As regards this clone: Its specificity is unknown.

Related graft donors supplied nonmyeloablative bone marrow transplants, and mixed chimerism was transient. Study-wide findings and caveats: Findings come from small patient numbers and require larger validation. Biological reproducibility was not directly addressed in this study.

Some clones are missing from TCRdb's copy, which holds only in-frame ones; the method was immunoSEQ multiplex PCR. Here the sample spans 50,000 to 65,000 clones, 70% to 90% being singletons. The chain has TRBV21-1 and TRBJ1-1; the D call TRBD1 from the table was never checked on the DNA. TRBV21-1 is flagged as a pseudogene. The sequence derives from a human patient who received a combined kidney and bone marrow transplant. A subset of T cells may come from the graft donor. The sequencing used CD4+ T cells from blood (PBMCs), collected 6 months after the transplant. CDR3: CASSKDTNTEAFF. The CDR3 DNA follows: TGTGCCAGCAGCAAGGACACGAACACTGAAGCTTTCTTT.